This is a list of T cell receptor beta chains from one sample in a study of T cells after yellow fever vaccination. TCRdb independently ran MiXCR on the 5' RACE reads; one entry per CDR3 protein. The sample contains 300,000 or so distinct CDR3 sequences, 10% to 15% of which appear only once. Sequencing used CD4+ T cells sorted from PBMCs, obtained 45 days after the yellow fever booster vaccination. The receptors come from a man younger than 45 who received the YFV17D yellow fever vaccine. The CDR3 runs from the conserved cysteine through the conserved F or W. The order of the fields is clone size, J gene, V gene, D gene, CDR3 protein, CDR3 DNA. D genes are given only for firm matches. A row's size may be missing; if present it is once, few, many or a size class.

clone_size: NA
j_call: TRBJ2-7
v_call: TRBV25-1
d_call: NA
cdr3_aa: CASSEGFEQYF
cdr3_nt: TGTGCCAGCAGTGAAGGGTTCGAGCAGTACTTC

clone_size: few
j_call: TRBJ2-1
v_call: TRBV7-2
d_call: TRBD2
cdr3_aa: CASSWWASGTFSDEQFF
cdr3_nt: TGTGCCAGCAGCTGGTGGGCTAGCGGGACTTTCTCCGATGAGCAGTTCTTC

clone_size: NA
j_call: TRBJ2-2
v_call: TRBV7-9
d_call: NA
cdr3_aa: CASRLSGGTGELFF
cdr3_nt: TGTGCCAGCAGGTTAAGCGGAGGCACCGGGGAGCTGTTTTTT

clone_size: few
j_call: TRBJ2-5
v_call: TRBV25-1
d_call: TRBD1
cdr3_aa: CASSSSRDRQETQYF
cdr3_nt: TGTGCCAGCAGTTCTAGCCGGGACAGACAAGAGACCCAGTACTTC

clone_size: NA
j_call: TRBJ2-3
v_call: TRBV6-1
d_call: TRBD1
cdr3_aa: CASSPRQGGTDTQYF
cdr3_nt: TGTGCCAGCAGTCCCAGGCAGGGGGGCACAGATACGCAGTATTTT

clone_size: few
j_call: TRBJ2-5
v_call: TRBV14
d_call: TRBD1
cdr3_aa: CASSQDGQGRNQETQYF
cdr3_nt: TGTGCCAGCAGCCAGGATGGACAGGGCCGTAATCAAGAGACCCAGTACTTC

clone_size: NA
j_call: TRBJ2-1
v_call: TRBV7-9
d_call: TRBD2
cdr3_aa: CASTFGLAGANEQFF
cdr3_nt: TGTGCCAGCACCTTCGGACTAGCGGGCGCCAATGAGCAGTTCTTC

clone_size: NA
j_call: TRBJ2-3
v_call: TRBV28
d_call: NA
cdr3_aa: CASTPKGRTDTQYF
cdr3_nt: TGTGCCAGCACTCCAAAGGGCCGCACAGATACGCAGTATTTT

clone_size: NA
j_call: TRBJ2-2
v_call: TRBV29-1
d_call: TRBD2
cdr3_aa: CSVDRTSGTGELFF
cdr3_nt: TGCAGCGTTGATCGGACTAGCGGGACCGGGGAGCTGTTTTTT

clone_size: NA
j_call: TRBJ2-7
v_call: TRBV6-1
d_call: NA
cdr3_aa: CASTASRPEYEQYF
cdr3_nt: TGTGCCAGCACCGCCTCCCGGCCGGAGTACGAGCAGTACTTC

clone_size: few
j_call: TRBJ1-1
v_call: TRBV7-9
d_call: NA
cdr3_aa: CASSPNLGTNTEAFF
cdr3_nt: TGTGCCAGCAGCCCCAACCTCGGGACGAACACTGAAGCTTTCTTT

clone_size: many
j_call: TRBJ2-3
v_call: TRBV29-1
d_call: NA
cdr3_aa: CSVQKRSTPTDTQYF
cdr3_nt: TGCAGCGTTCAGAAGCGGTCCACTCCCACAGATACGCAGTATTTT

clone_size: few
j_call: TRBJ2-7
v_call: TRBV10-3
d_call: TRBD1
cdr3_aa: CAISDLLRDRGSYEQYF
cdr3_nt: TGTGCCATCAGTGATCTTTTACGGGACAGGGGGTCTTACGAGCAGTACTTC

clone_size: NA
j_call: TRBJ2-1
v_call: TRBV18
d_call: NA
cdr3_aa: CASSLSGAPYNEQFF
cdr3_nt: TGTGCCAGCTCACTCTCAGGGGCCCCCTACAATGAGCAGTTCTTC

clone_size: few
j_call: TRBJ2-7
v_call: TRBV12-3/TRBV12-4
d_call: NA
cdr3_aa: CASSPGTTGTYEQYF
cdr3_nt: TGTGCCAGCAGCCCCGGGACGACGGGCACCTACGAGCAGTACTTC

clone_size: many
j_call: TRBJ2-5
v_call: TRBV7-6
d_call: NA
cdr3_aa: CASSLDSQETQYF
cdr3_nt: TGTGCCAGCAGCTTAGACTCGCAAGAGACCCAGTACTTC

clone_size: NA
j_call: TRBJ2-1
v_call: TRBV7-2
d_call: NA
cdr3_aa: CASSLKATSEQFF
cdr3_nt: TGTGCCAGCAGCTTAAAGGCCACATCTGAGCAGTTCTTC

clone_size: NA
j_call: TRBJ1-1
v_call: TRBV7-6
d_call: NA
cdr3_aa: CASSLDPGGFTEAFF
cdr3_nt: TGTGCCAGCAGCTTAGACCCCGGGGGGTTCACTGAAGCTTTCTTT

clone_size: few
j_call: TRBJ2-7
v_call: TRBV6-5
d_call: NA
cdr3_aa: CASSYTGSGGEQYF
cdr3_nt: TGTGCCAGCAGTTATACGGGGTCCGGTGGCGAGCAGTACTTC